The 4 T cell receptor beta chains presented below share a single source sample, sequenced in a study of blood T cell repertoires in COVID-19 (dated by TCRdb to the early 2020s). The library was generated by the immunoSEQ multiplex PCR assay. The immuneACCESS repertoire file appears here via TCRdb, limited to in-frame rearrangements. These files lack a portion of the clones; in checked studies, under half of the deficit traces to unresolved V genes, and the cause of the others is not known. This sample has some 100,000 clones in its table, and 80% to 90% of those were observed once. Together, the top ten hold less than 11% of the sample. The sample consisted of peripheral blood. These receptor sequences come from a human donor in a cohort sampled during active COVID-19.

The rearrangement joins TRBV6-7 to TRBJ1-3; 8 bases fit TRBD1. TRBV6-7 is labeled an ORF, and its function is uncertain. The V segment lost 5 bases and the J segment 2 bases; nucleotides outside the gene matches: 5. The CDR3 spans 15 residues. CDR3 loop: CASSGPQGAGNTIYF. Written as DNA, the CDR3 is TGTGCCAGCAGTGGACCACAGGGGGCTGGAAACACCATATATTTT.

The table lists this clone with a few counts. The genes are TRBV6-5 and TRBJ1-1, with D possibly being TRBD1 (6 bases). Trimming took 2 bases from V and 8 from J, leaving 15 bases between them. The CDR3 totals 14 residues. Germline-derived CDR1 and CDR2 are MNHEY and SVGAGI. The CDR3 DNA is TGTGCCAGCAGTTACCAAGGACAGCGGAACGAAGCTTTCTTT. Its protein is CASSYQGQRNEAFF.

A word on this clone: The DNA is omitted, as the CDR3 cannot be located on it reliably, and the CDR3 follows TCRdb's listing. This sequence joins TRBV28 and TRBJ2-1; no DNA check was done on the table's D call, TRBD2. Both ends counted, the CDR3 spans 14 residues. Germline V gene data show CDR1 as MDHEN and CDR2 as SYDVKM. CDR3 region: CASSSSTTGGEQFF.

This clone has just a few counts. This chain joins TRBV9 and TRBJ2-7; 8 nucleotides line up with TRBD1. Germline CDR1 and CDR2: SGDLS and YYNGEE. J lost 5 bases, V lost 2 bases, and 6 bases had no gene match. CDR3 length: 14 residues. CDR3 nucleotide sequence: TGTGCCAGCAGCGTCCGGGACAGGTACGACGAGCAGTACTTC. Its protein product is CASSVRDRYDEQYF.